The 10 T cell receptor beta chains below come from one sample, sequenced in a study of T cell responses to AZD1222 COVID-19 vaccine. Produced via immunoSEQ multiplex PCR; TCRdb's table is partial and in-frame only. The sample consists of 200,000 or so clones, about 93% of them appearing once. The sample was peripheral blood, taken on day 0 of MenACWY control vaccination. The receptors originated from an adult in good health.

The gene calls are TRBV10-3 and TRBJ1-3, with D possibly matching TRBD1 (5 bases). V dropped 9 bases and J dropped 0 bases, with 15 bases sitting between them. Per germline, CDR1 ENHRY and CDR2 SYGVKD. The length of the CDR3 is 15 residues. The CDR3 loop is CAIWGGQSSGNTIYF. In DNA form, the CDR3 reads TGTGCCATTTGGGGCGGCCAGAGCTCTGGAAACACCATATATTTT.

The J gene is TRBJ2-2, the V gene TRBV4-3; 10 bases are a match to TRBD2. Germline lookup yields CDR1 LGHNA and CDR2 YSLEER. The CDR3 is made up of 16 amino acids. With V trimmed by 4 bases and J by 8 bases, 10 bases remained unmatched. CDR3 coding DNA: TGCGCCAGCAGCCCATCCGGACTAGCGGCGGAGGGGGAGCTGTTTTTT. Translation: CASSPSGLAAEGELFF.

The chain links TRBV3-1 (or the pseudogene TRBV3-2) to TRBJ1-6; TRBD1 agrees at 8 bases. The CDR3 is 15 amino acids. V lost 8 bases and J lost 7; bases outside the gene matches: 10. Looked up from germline, CDR1 is LGHDT and CDR2 is YNNKEL (reference sequence). CDR3 bases: TGTGCCAGCGGTTGGTTAACAGGGGGGAATTCACCCCTCCACTTT. This translates into CASGWLTGGNSPLHF.

This chain's CDR3 is CASSQRLGQGGETQYF. The CDR3, as DNA: TGTGCCAGCAGCCAACGGTTGGGACAGGGTGGAGAGACCCAGTACTTC. This chain uses TRBV7-2 with TRBJ2-5, with TRBD1 matching 9 bases. This CDR3 contains 16 residues. The germline V gene encodes CDR1 SGHTA and CDR2 FQGNSA. The junction had 11 bases not matched to a gene; V was cut back by 5 bases and J by 4 bases. Filled out from reference TRBV7-2 and TRBJ2-5, the complete variable domain reads GAGVSQSPSNKVTEKGKDVELRCDPISGHTALYWYRQSLGQGLEFLIYFQGNSAPDKSGLPSDRFSAERTGGSVSTLTIQRTQQEDSAVYLCASSQRLGQGGETQYFGPGTRLLVL.

The chain combines TRBV7-7 with TRBJ2-1; a weak D match, TRBD2 (6 bases). Trimming stripped 3 bases from V and 0 bases from J, with 9 bases between. The CDR3 is 15 amino acids. Germline loops: CDR1 SSHAT, CDR2 FNYEAQ (reference sequence). CDR3 bases: TGTGCCAGCAGCTTTGCGGGGAGCTCCTACAATGAGCAGTTCTTC. As protein: CASSFAGSSYNEQFF.

J is TRBJ1-2 and V is TRBV2; 7 bases align to TRBD1. The ends lost 5 bases at V and 6 bases at J; junction bases unmatched: 3. CDR1 SNHLY and CDR2 FYNNEI come from the germline V gene. The CDR3 totals 12 residues. CDR3 in amino acids: CASSPTGDGYTF. DNA of the CDR3: TGTGCCAGCAGTCCTACAGGGGATGGCTACACCTTC.

CDR3 amino acids: CASSQAGRGNYGYTF. As DNA, the CDR3 is TGTGCCAGCAGCCAAGCGGGACGGGGCAACTATGGCTACACCTTC. The chain carries TRBV14 and TRBJ1-2; weak D call: TRBD1 (5 bases). Looked up from germline, CDR1 is SGHDN and CDR2 is FVKESK. The CDR3 consists of 15 residues. V was pared by 1 base and J by 2 bases, with 11 bases between.

This clone was counted a single time. The limits of the CDR3 on the DNA are not certain, so only TCRdb's listed CDR3 is given. V is TRBV16 and J is TRBJ1-6; no check of the table's D call, TRBD1, against the DNA was made. From germline, CDR1 is KGHSY and CDR2 FQNENV. The CDR3 length equals 15 residues, ends included. CDR3 in amino acids: CASSFRARGNSPLHF.

This clone was counted once. The chain joins TRBV27 to TRBJ2-3, with D perhaps assigned TRBD1 or TRBD2 (6 bases each). This CDR3 has 16 residues. Trimming left V 7 bases short and J 0 bases short, with 17 bases between. Germline-derived CDR1 and CDR2 are MNHEY and SMNVEV (reference sequence). The CDR3 DNA is TGTGCCAGCAACCCGGGGGCCTATTCTAGCACAGATACGCAGTATTTT. Protein sequence: CASNPGAYSSTDTQYF.

This chain uses TRBV5-1 with TRBJ1-3; 8 nucleotides match TRBD1. The ends lost 7 bases at V and 3 bases at J; junction bases unmatched: 6. CDR1 is SGHRS and CDR2 is YFSETQ in the germline V gene. The CDR3 spans 14 residues. CDR3 in amino acids: CASSTGDGGNTIYF. The CDR3 DNA reads TGCGCCAGCTCGACAGGGGATGGTGGAAACACCATATATTTT.